The rows below give T cell receptor beta chains drawn from one sample of a study of monozygotic twins with inflammatory bowel disease. TCRdb processed the 5' RACE reads again and assigns one entry to each CDR3 protein, with no DNA. This sample's table has a few hundred thousand distinct CDR3 sequences. The sample was blood. The receptors were gathered from a human donor with ulcerative colitis or Crohn's disease, or a healthy co-twin of an affected twin (not recorded which). Both conserved end residues are part of each CDR3.

v_gene,len,j_gene,CDR3aa
TRBV19,15,TRBJ2-5,CASRGGTGRQETQYF
TRBV6-2/TRBV6-3,14,TRBJ2-6,CASRIGSGALNLTF
TRBV12-3/TRBV12-4,16,TRBJ2-5,CASSSPGTGIEETQYF
TRBV12-3/TRBV12-4,15,TRBJ1-2,CASSFRGGGQYGYTF
TRBV6-1,15,TRBJ1-2,CASSEAYSVNYGYTF
TRBV7-9,15,TRBJ2-5,CASSPRGSVAETQYF
TRBV4-3,13,TRBJ2-1,CASSQAAVAEQFF
TRBV6-5,14,TRBJ1-5,CASSYDQWAQPQHF
TRBV5-1,15,TRBJ2-3,CASSLGRSYADTQYF
TRBV5-1,15,TRBJ1-2,CASSWDGTKNYGYTF
TRBV11-2,14,TRBJ2-1,CASSPQTLNNEQFF
TRBV5-4,13,TRBJ2-7,CASSADGVYEQYF
TRBV4-2,17,TRBJ2-2,CASSQGHRGLGTGELFF
TRBV4-1,18,TRBJ1-1,CASSQPSGGPTGKTEAFF
TRBV28,11,TRBJ2-1,CASSYRDEQFF
TRBV4-1,15,TRBJ2-7,CASSPLQGLAREQYF
TRBV20-1,14,TRBJ2-3,CSAIRLTSTDTRYF
TRBV5-1,17,TRBJ2-7,CASSLVMPGQGGYEQYF
TRBV11-1,18,TRBJ2-4,CASSFGSLAGGSKNMQYF
TRBV18,14,TRBJ2-5,CASSPTSGEETQYF
TRBV27,14,TRBJ2-7,CASSPRDRVREQYF
TRBV20-1,13,TRBJ2-5,CSARDPLGGTQYF
TRBV9,13,TRBJ2-3,CASSARVPDTQYF
TRBV11-2,16,TRBJ2-2,CASSPRGALVAGELFF
TRBV4-2,15,TRBJ2-3,CAGSSRGSTTDTQYF
TRBV28,15,TRBJ2-5,CASSFSGTGKETQYF
TRBV4-3,16,TRBJ2-1,CASSQAGHPSYNEQFF
TRBV24-1,15,TRBJ2-5,CATSDPGQGQETQYF